This T cell receptor beta chain was found in a study of shared clonotypes between healthy human individuals. Study-wide results and caveats: Clonotypes shared by all four donors outscored non-shared clonotypes in generation probability. Blood was the sole source, and tissue repertoires probably differ.

With 5 bases clipped from V and 3 bases from J, the junction kept 0 bases outside the gene matches. This CDR3 spans 12 amino acids. From germline, CDR1 is LNHDA and CDR2 SQIVND (reference sequence). Profiling relied on immunoSEQ multiplex PCR, and the TCRdb table lists in-frame clones only, not all of them. The data contain roughly 2.6 million clones, 90% to 95% of them singletons. For this clone: Its antigen is not known. The same CDR3 arises from other DNA sequences in this sample as well.

This sequence originates from a man between 18 and 35 years old in good health. The sequencing sample was made of naive CD4+ T cells sorted from blood. As to subset: CD45RA+ positively selected. The V and J genes are TRBV19 and TRBJ2-7; 8 bases agree with TRBD2. The CDR3 spells CASSAGGYEQYF. CDR3 DNA: TGTGCCAGTAGTGCGGGAGGCTACGAGCAGTACTTC.